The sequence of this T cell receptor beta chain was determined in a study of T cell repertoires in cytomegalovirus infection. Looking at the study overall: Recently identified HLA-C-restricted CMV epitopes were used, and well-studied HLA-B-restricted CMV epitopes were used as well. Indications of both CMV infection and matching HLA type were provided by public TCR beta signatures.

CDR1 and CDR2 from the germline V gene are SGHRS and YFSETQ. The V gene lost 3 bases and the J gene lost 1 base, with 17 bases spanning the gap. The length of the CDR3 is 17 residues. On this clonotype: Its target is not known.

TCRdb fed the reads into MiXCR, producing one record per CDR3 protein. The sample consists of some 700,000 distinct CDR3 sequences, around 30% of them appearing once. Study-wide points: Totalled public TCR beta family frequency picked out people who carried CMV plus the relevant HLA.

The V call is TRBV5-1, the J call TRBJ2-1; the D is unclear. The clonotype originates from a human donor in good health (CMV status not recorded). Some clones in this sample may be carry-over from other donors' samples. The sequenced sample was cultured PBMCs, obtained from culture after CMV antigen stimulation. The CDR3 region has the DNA TGCGCCAGCAGCTCCCACCTGACACCTTTATCCTACAATGAGCAGTTCTTC. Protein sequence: CASSSHLTPLSYNEQFF.